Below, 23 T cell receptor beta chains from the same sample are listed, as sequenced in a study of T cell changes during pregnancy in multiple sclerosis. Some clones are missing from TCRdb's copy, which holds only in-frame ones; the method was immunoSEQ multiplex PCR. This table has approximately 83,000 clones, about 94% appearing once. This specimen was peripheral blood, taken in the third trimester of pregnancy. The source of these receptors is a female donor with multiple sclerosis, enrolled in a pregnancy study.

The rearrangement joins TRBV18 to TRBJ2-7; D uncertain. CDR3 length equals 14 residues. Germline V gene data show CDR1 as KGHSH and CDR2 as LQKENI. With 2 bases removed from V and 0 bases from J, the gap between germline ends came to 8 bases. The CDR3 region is CASSPLGSSYEQYF. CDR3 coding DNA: TGTGCCAGCTCACCATTGGGCAGCTCCTACGAGCAGTACTTC. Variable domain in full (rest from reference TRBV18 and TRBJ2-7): NAGVMQNPRHLVRRRGQEARLRCSPMKGHSHVYWYRQLPEEGLKFMVYLQKENIIDESGMPKERFSAEFPKEGPSILRIQQVVRGDSAAYFCASSPLGSSYEQYFGPGTRLTVT.

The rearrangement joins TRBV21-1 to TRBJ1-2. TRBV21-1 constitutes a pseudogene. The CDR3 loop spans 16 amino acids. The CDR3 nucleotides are TGTGCCAGCAGCAAAGCGCTAGAGATCCTAACCCATGTCTACACCTTC. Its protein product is CASSKALEILTHVYTF.

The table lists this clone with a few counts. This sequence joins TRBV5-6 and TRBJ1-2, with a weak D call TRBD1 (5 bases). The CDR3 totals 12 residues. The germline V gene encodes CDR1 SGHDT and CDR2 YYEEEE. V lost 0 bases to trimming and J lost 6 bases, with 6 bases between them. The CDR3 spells CASSLVTDGYTF. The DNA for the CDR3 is TGTGCCAGCAGCTTGGTGACAGATGGCTACACCTTC.

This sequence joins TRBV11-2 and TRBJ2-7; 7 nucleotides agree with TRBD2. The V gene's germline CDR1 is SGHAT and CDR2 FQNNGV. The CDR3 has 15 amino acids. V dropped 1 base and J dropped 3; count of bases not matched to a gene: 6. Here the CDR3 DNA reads TGTGCCAGCAGCTTAGCAGCTAGCGGAGGCTACGAGCAGTACTTC. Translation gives CASSLAASGGYEQYF.

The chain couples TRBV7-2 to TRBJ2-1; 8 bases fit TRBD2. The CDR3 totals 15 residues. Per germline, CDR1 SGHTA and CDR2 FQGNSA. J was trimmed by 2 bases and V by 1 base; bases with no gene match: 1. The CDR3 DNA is TGTGCCAGCAGCTTAGGTAGCGGGACCTACAATGAGCAGTTCTTC. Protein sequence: CASSLGSGTYNEQFF.

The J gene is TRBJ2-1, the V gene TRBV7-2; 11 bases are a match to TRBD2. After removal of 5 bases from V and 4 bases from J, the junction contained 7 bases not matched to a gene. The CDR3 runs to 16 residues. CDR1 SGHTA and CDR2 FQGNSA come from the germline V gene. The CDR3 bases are TGTGCCAGCAGCGAACCGGGACTAGCGGCTTACAATGAGCAGTTCTTC. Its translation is CASSEPGLAAYNEQFF.

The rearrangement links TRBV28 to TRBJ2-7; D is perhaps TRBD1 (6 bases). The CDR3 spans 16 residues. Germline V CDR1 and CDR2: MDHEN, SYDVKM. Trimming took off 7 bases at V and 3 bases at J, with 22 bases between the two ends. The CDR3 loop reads CASTPWGNRVSYEQYF. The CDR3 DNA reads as TGTGCCAGCACCCCCTGGGGGAACAGGGTAAGCTACGAGCAGTACTTC.

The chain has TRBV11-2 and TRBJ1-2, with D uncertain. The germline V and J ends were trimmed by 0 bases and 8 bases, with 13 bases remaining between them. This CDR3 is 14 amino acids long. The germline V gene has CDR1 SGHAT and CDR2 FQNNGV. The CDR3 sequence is CASSLEVGSGGYTF. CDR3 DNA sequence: TGTGCCAGCAGCTTAGAGGTTGGTTCGGGAGGCTACACCTTC.

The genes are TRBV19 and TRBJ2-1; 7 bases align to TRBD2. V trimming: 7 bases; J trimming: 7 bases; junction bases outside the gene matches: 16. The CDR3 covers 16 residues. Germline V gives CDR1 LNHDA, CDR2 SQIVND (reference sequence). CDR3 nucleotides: TGTGCCAGTAAATCCCTCGGGCTAGCGGAGATAAATGAGCAGTTCTTC. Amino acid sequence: CASKSLGLAEINEQFF.

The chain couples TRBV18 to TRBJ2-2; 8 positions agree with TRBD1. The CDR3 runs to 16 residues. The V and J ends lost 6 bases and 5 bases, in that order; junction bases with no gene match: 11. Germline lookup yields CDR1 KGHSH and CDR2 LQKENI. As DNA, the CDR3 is TGTGCCAGCTCGCGCGCCGGACAGGGATTGACCGGGGAGCTGTTTTTT. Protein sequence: CASSRAGQGLTGELFF.

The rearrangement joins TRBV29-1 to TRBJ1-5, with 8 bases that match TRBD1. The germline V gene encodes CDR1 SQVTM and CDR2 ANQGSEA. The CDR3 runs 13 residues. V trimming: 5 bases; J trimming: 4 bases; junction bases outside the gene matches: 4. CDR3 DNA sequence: TGCAGCGTTTATACAGGGGGGAATCAGCCCCAGCATTTT. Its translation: CSVYTGGNQPQHF.

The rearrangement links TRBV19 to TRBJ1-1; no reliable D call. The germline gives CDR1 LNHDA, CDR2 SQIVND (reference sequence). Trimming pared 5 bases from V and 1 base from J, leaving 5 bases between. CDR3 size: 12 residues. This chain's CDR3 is CASSPKNTEAFF. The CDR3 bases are TGTGCCAGTAGTCCCAAGAACACTGAAGCTTTCTTT.

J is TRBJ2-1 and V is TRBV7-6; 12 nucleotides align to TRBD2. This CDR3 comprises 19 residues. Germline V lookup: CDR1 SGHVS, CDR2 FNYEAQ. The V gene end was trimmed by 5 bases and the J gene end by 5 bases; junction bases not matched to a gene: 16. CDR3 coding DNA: TGTGCCAGCAGCCCCGACCCCCCGACGACTAGCGGGAGTAACAATGAGCAGTTCTTC. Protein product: CASSPDPPTTSGSNNEQFF.

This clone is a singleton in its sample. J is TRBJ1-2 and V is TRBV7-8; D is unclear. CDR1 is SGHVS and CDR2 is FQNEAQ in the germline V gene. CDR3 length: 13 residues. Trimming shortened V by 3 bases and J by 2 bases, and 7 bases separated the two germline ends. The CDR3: CASSLTPNYGYTF. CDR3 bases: TGTGCCAGCAGCTTGACACCCAACTATGGCTACACCTTC.

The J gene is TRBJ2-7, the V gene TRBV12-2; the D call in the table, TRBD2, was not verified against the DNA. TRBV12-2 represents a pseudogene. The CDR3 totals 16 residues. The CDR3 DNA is TGTGCAAGTCGCCCGTCGGGGACTAGCGGGAATAACGAGCAGTACTTC. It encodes CASRPSGTSGNNEQYF.

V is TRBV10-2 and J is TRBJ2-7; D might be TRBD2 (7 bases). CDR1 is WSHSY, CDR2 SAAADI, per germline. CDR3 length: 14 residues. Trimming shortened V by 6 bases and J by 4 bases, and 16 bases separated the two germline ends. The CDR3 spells CASSPRGGGYEQYF. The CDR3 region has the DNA TGCGCCAGCAGCCCGAGGGGGGGTGGGTACGAGCAGTACTTC.

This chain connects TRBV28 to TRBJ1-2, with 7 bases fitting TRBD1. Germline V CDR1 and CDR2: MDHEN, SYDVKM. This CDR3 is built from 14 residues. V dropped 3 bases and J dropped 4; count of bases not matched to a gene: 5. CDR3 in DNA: TGTGCCAGCAGTTTCAGGGACAGACCCTATGGCTACACCTTC. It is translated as CASSFRDRPYGYTF.

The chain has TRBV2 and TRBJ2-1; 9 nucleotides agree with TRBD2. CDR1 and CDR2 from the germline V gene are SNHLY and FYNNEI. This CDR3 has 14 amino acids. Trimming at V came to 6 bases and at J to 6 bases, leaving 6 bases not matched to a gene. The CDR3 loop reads CASSLTSGSNEQFF. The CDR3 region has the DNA TGTGCCAGCAGCCTGACTAGCGGCAGCAATGAGCAGTTCTTC. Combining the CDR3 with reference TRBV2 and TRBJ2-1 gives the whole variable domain EPEVTQTPSHQVTQMGQEVILRCVPISNHLYFYWYRQILGQKVEFLVSFYNNEISEKSEIFDDQFSVERPDGSNFTLKIRSTKLEDSAMYFCASSLTSGSNEQFFGPGTRLTVL.

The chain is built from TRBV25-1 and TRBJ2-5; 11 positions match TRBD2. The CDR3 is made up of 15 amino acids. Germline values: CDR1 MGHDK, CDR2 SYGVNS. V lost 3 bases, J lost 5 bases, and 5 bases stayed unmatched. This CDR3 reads CASSEVAGGQETQYF. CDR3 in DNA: TGTGCCAGCAGTGAGGTAGCGGGAGGGCAGGAGACCCAGTACTTC.

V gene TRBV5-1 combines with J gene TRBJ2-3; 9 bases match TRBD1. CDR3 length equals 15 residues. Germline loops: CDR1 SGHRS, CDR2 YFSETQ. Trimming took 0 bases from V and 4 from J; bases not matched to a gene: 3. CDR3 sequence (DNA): TGCGCCAGCAGCTTGGAAGGGACAGGGTCAGATACGCAGTATTTT. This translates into CASSLEGTGSDTQYF. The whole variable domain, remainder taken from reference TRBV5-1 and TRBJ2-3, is KAGVTQTPRYLIKTRGQQVTLSCSPISGHRSVSWYQQTPGQGLQFLFEYFSETQRNKGNFPGRFSGRQFSNSRSEMNVSTLELGDSALYLCASSLEGTGSDTQYFGPGTRLTVL.

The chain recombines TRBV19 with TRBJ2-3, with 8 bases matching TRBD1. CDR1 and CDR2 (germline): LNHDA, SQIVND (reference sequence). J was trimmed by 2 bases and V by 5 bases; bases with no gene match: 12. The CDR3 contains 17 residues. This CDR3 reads CASSLHRRTGTTDTQYF. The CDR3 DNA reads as TGTGCCAGTAGTCTCCATCGGAGGACAGGGACCACAGATACGCAGTATTTT.

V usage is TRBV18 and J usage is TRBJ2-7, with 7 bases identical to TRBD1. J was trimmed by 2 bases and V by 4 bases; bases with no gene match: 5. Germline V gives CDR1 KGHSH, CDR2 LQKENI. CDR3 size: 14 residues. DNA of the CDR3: TGTGCCAGCTCACTAAGTGGACAGGCCTACGAGCAGTACTTC. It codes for CASSLSGQAYEQYF.

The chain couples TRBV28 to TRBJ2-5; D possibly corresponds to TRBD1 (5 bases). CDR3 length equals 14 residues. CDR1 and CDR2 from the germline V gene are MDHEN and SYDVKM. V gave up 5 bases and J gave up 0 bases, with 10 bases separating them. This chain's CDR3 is CASSPLTDQETQYF. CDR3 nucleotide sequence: TGTGCCAGCAGTCCCCTGACAGACCAAGAGACCCAGTACTTC.